The T cell receptor beta chain described here comes from a study of blood T cell repertoires in COVID-19 (TCRdb year 2020). Study-wide context: Samples from collaborators originated in the United States, Italy and Spain and spanned both the acute and convalescent phases of COVID-19. The samples were drawn from the first 160 participants of the ongoing ImmuneRACE study and from 1,200 or so subjects provided by 6 global collaborators. The repertoires were made available in a free public database intended to serve as a resource for research on the immune response to SARS-CoV-2. The dataset comprised deeply sampled blood TCRbeta repertoires from subjects exposed to, actively infected with, or recovered from COVID-19. The material from the prospective study consisted of cDNA or gDNA derived from T cells, B-cell-depleted T cells, or PBMCs. HLA class I and class II types, where available, came from metadata supplied by the sample provider rather than from assay-based typing. Sample metadata almost always included a de-identified subject ID, COVID-19 status, age in years and sex.

Taken from cysteine to phenylalanine, the CDR3 has 14 residues. Only the CDR3 DNA is retained, 42 bases long and in frame from the first base. For CDR1 and CDR2, the germline V gene (reference sequence) lists SEHNR and FQNEAQ. V lost 5 bases and J lost 5 bases; the stretch between them is 15 bases long. One collaborating source in Seattle enrolled patients while the patients were actively infected and followed the patients over time throughout the course of disease. The collaborating institutions used their own protocols to collect whole blood in K2EDTA tubes. For TCRbeta analysis, collaborator samples were shipped as frozen whole blood, as isolated PBMCs, or as DNA extracted from either sample type. With respect to this clone: The target of this receptor is not known. It has no much larger one-base neighbor in the sample; base qualities were not kept.

The full study reports these points: The quantity of clinical and demographic metadata differed by source and by participant and was supplied without curation.

TCRbeta CDR3 regions were amplified from genomic DNA by means of the immunoSEQ Assay, a bias-controlled multiplex PCR. The authors processed their data as follows. The number of nucleated cells in each sample was estimated from the amplification of reference gene primers within the assay. Sequence reads were collapsed and filtered to measure the absolute abundance of every unique TCRbeta CDR3 rearrangement. Productive Simpson clonality was computed per sample as the square root of Simpson's diversity index over productive rearrangements. TCRdb retrieved this table from immuneACCESS and kept in-frame rearrangements only. Not all clones are present; in checked studies, unresolved V genes account for under half, and no reason is known for the remainder. Clone size and V and J calls were adopted from that table, with D and trimming inferred from the DNA. In all, the sample holds roughly 200,000 clones, and about four fifths of those were seen once. Approximately 8.1% of the sample is in the top ten clones.

The sequence was obtained from a woman aged 60 to 75 with COVID-19, enrolled during active disease. Rearrangement joined TRBV7-9 to TRBJ1-2; the D segment cannot be called with confidence. The sequencing sample was made of peripheral blood. The DNA sequence is as follows: TGTGCCAGCAGCCCGGAAGTGCAGGCATATGGCTACACCTTC. It codes for CASSPEVQAYGYTF.